Each of the 16 T cell receptor beta chains below was sequenced from the same sample in a study of OX40 agonist ivuxolimab in advanced cancers. Assay: immunoSEQ multiplex PCR; the TCRdb copy retains only in-frame clones and omits some. Of about 66,000 clones detected, over 75% appear once; the ten largest clones hold around 0.63%. Sequencing used CD4+ or CD8+ T cells sorted from blood, obtained in a trial of the OX40 agonist ivuxolimab. These receptors were taken from an adult with an advanced solid tumor such as melanoma, head and neck, liver or kidney cancer.

V gene TRBV19 combines with J gene TRBJ2-3; D is unclear. The CDR3 covers 16 residues. Germline V gene lookup returns CDR1 LNHDA and CDR2 SQIVND (reference sequence). Deletions cut 1 base from V and 2 bases from J, with 13 bases between. In DNA form, the CDR3 reads TGTGCCAGTAGTATAGCGGGCAGAACCTACACAGATACGCAGTATTTT. It codes for CASSIAGRTYTDTQYF.

V gene TRBV7-2 combines with J gene TRBJ1-6; weak D call: TRBD1 (5 bases). V shed 3 bases and J shed 10 bases, with 16 bases lying between them. This CDR3 region has 15 residues. CDR1 is SGHTA, CDR2 FQGNSA, per germline. The CDR3 sequence: CASSLPGGRRSPLHF. CDR3 DNA: TGTGCCAGCAGCTTGCCGGGGGGGAGGCGATCACCCCTCCACTTT.

This rearrangement joins TRBV10-3 to TRBJ2-4; unclear D gene. Germline V CDR1 and CDR2: ENHRY, SYGVKD. V lost 3 bases to trimming and J lost 0 bases, with 6 bases between them. The CDR3 runs to 14 residues. The CDR3 DNA reads as TGTGCCATCAGTGACAGTATAGCCAAAAACATTCAGTACTTC. It yields the protein CAISDSIAKNIQYF.

V gene TRBV11-2 combines with J gene TRBJ1-4, with D uncertain. The CDR3 is 16 amino acids. Germline CDR1 SGHAT, CDR2 FQNNGV. Trimming cost V 5 bases and J 0 bases, with 13 bases left between them. The CDR3 loop reads CASSPSWGATNEKLFF. The CDR3 DNA is TGTGCCAGCAGCCCCTCGTGGGGTGCAACTAATGAAAAACTGTTTTTT.

The CDR3 nucleotides are TGTGCCAGCAGCTTGGAACAGCCCTACGAGCAGTACTTC. It codes for CASSLEQPYEQYF. The chain links TRBV5-6 to TRBJ2-7, with no clear D. Per the germline V gene, CDR1 is SGHDT and CDR2 is YYEEEE. The CDR3 sequence is 13 residues long. V lost 0 bases, J lost 2 bases, and 6 bases lay in between.

This rearrangement joins TRBV2 to TRBJ1-5; D ambiguous. This CDR3 spans 14 amino acids. V was clipped by 5 bases and J by 0 bases, with 8 bases between them. Germline CDR1 is SNHLY and CDR2 is FYNNEI. CDR3 nucleotide sequence: TGTGCCAGCAGTAGGAGTTATAGCAATCAGCCCCAGCATTTT. This codes for CASSRSYSNQPQHF.

The chain combines TRBV19 with TRBJ1-1; no firm D call. Germline CDR1 LNHDA, CDR2 SQIVND (reference sequence). V dropped 7 bases and J dropped 1 base, with 10 bases sitting between them. CDR3 length equals 13 residues. CDR3 nucleotides: TGTGCCAGTATGGTAGCACCGAACACTGAAGCTTTCTTT. It translates to CASMVAPNTEAFF. The full variable domain, rest sourced from reference TRBV19 and TRBJ1-1, is DGGITQSPKYLFRKEGQNVTLSCEQNLNHDAMYWYRQDPGQGLRLIYYSQIVNDFQKGDIAEGYSVSREKKESFPLTVTSAQKNPTAFYLCASMVAPNTEAFFGQGTRLTVV.

V gene TRBV6-6 combines with J gene TRBJ1-1; 7 nucleotides agree with TRBD1. Germline values: CDR1 MNHNY, CDR2 SVGAGI (reference sequence). V shed 5 bases and J 1 base; nucleotides not matched to a gene: 4. The CDR3 extends over 14 amino acids. This chain's CDR3 is CASSRGTANTEAFF. In DNA form, the CDR3 reads TGTGCCAGCAGTCGAGGGACAGCGAACACTGAAGCTTTCTTT.

The rearrangement uses TRBV7-2 and TRBJ2-7; D is ambiguous. This CDR3 spans 11 amino acids. V lost 2 bases, J lost 7 bases, and 6 bases lay in between. Per the germline V gene, CDR1 is SGHTA and CDR2 is FQGNSA. The CDR3 protein is CASSLMYEQYF. The CDR3 nucleotides read TGTGCCAGCAGCTTAATGTATGAGCAGTACTTC.

The chain has TRBV10-3 and TRBJ2-2; 9 bases fit TRBD2. Germline V gives CDR1 ENHRY, CDR2 SYGVKD. The CDR3 is 16 amino acids. The V gene end was trimmed by 10 bases and the J gene end by 0 bases; junction bases not matched to a gene: 9. CDR3 protein: CATRSGGTTNTGELFF. CDR3 nucleotide sequence: TGTGCCACCAGGAGCGGGGGGACTACGAACACCGGGGAGCTGTTTTTT.

The CDR3 DNA is TGTGCCAGTAGCCCGGGACAGGTAGTTTCACCCCTCCACTTT. It yields the protein CASSPGQVVSPLHF. The gene calls are TRBV19 and TRBJ1-6; 8 positions match TRBD1. This CDR3 has 14 amino acids. The V segment lost 6 bases and the J segment 9 bases; nucleotides outside the gene matches: 7. Germline V gene data show CDR1 as LNHDA and CDR2 as SQIVND (reference sequence). Full variable domain (remainder filled in from reference TRBV19 and TRBJ1-6): DGGITQSPKYLFRKEGQNVTLSCEQNLNHDAMYWYRQDPGQGLRLIYYSQIVNDFQKGDIAEGYSVSREKKESFPLTVTSAQKNPTAFYLCASSPGQVVSPLHFGNGTRLTVT.

This chain's CDR3 is CASSYGSGGYNEQFF. Here the CDR3 DNA reads TGTGCCAGCAGTTACGGGAGCGGGGGCTACAATGAGCAGTTCTTC. The chain carries TRBV6-5 and TRBJ2-1; 8 bases are a match to TRBD2. CDR3 size: 15 residues. Germline assignment: CDR1 MNHEY and CDR2 SVGAGI. Trimming took 2 bases from V and 3 from J; bases not matched to a gene: 3.

The CDR3 reads CASSVVAPSSELFF. For the CDR3, the DNA is TGTGCCAGCAGCGTAGTAGCCCCTTCGAGTGAGCTGTTTTTT. The chain combines TRBV9 with TRBJ2-2, with D unresolved. Germline assignment: CDR1 SGDLS and CDR2 YYNGEE. Trimming took 0 bases from V and 11 from J, leaving 14 bases between them. This CDR3 spans 14 amino acids.

The chain joins TRBV5-4 to TRBJ2-1; D possibly uses TRBD1 or TRBD2 (5 bases each). The CDR3 contains 14 residues. V lost 1 base and J 3 bases, leaving 8 bases between the germline ends. CDR1 and CDR2 (germline): SGHNT, YYREEE (reference sequence). CDR3 DNA sequence: TGTGCCAGCAGCTTGCTGGGGGTCTACAATGAGCAGTTCTTC. It codes for CASSLLGVYNEQFF.

The chain joins TRBV19 to TRBJ1-2, with 8 bases that match TRBD1. The V gene's germline CDR1 is LNHDA and CDR2 SQIVND (reference sequence). V shed 1 base, J shed 6 bases, and the junction held 7 bases outside the gene matches. This CDR3 region has 15 residues. The CDR3 loop is CASSIASRGLNGYTF. The CDR3 coding sequence is TGTGCCAGTAGTATAGCAAGCAGGGGGCTGAATGGCTACACCTTC. Full variable domain (outside the CDR3, taken from reference TRBV19 and TRBJ1-2): DGGITQSPKYLFRKEGQNVTLSCEQNLNHDAMYWYRQDPGQGLRLIYYSQIVNDFQKGDIAEGYSVSREKKESFPLTVTSAQKNPTAFYLCASSIASRGLNGYTFGSGTRLTVV.

The chain links TRBV2 to TRBJ2-4; 7 bases align to TRBD1. Germline V gene sequence: CDR1 SNHLY, CDR2 FYNNEI. The CDR3 covers 15 residues. V gave up 6 bases and J gave up 1 base; unmatched junction bases: 6. The CDR3 spells CASRDRLYAKNIQYF. The CDR3 region has the DNA TGTGCCAGCAGGGACAGGTTATATGCCAAAAACATTCAGTACTTC.